Listed here are 18 T cell receptor beta chains from one sample, sequenced in a study of blood T cell repertoires in COVID-19 (dated by TCRdb to 2019 to 2021). Library prep was done by the immunoSEQ multiplex PCR assay. Held by TCRdb, this immuneACCESS table contains in-frame sequences only and omits some clones. Under half of the omission traces to an unresolved V gene where checked; the cause of the rest is unknown. This sample comprises about 250,000 clones, approximately 83% of them detected only once. Around 3.7% of the sample lies in the top ten. The sample taken for sequencing was PBMCs or T cells enriched from blood (not recorded which). These TCRs come from a man aged 45-65 years who had recovered from COVID-19.

This sequence joins TRBV29-1 and TRBJ1-2, with D possibly TRBD1 on 6 matching bases. V was clipped by 5 bases and J by 7 bases, with 11 bases between them. CDR1 and CDR2 (germline): SQVTM, ANQGSEA. The CDR3 has 11 amino acids. DNA of the CDR3: TGCAGCGTTTTGGGGGCGCGTGGCTACACCTTC. It translates to CSVLGARGYTF.

V and J are TRBV25-1 and TRBJ1-4, with 7 nucleotides matching TRBD1. Germline CDR1 and CDR2: MGHDK and SYGVNS. This CDR3 is 15 amino acids long. Losses at the gene ends were 0 bases for V and 7 bases for J; bases not matched to a gene: 5. CDR3 DNA: TGTGCCAGCAGTGAATACAGGGGGGATGGTGAAAAACTGTTTTTT. Protein product: CASSEYRGDGEKLFF.

This chain joins TRBV2 and TRBJ2-3, with TRBD2 matching 8 bases. V was clipped by 9 bases and J by 3 bases; unmatched bases: 8. CDR1 is SNHLY and CDR2 is FYNNEI in the germline V gene. CDR3 size: 14 residues. The CDR3 sequence: CASIERGTTDTQYF. The CDR3 DNA is TGTGCCAGTATTGAGCGGGGGACTACAGATACGCAGTATTTT.

This rearrangement joins TRBV11-2 to TRBJ1-1; no clear D. The CDR3 has 14 residues. Germline V gene data show CDR1 as SGHAT and CDR2 as FQNNGV. V lost 1 base and J lost 0, with 6 bases in between. The CDR3 bases are TGTGCCAGCAGCTTAGGTGAGTTGAACACTGAAGCTTTCTTT. Its protein product is CASSLGELNTEAFF.

The count of this clone is one. The genes are TRBV19 and TRBJ1-2, with D possibly TRBD1 on 6 matching bases. This CDR3 comprises 17 residues. The germline V and J ends were trimmed by 1 base and 4 bases, with 19 bases remaining between them. CDR1 is LNHDA, CDR2 SQIVND, per germline (reference sequence). The CDR3 DNA sequence: TGTGCCAGTAGTATAGGGCGGACAGACAGCCTCAGCTATGGCTACACCTTC. As protein: CASSIGRTDSLSYGYTF. The whole variable domain, remainder taken from reference TRBV19 and TRBJ1-2, is DGGITQSPKYLFRKEGQNVTLSCEQNLNHDAMYWYRQDPGQGLRLIYYSQIVNDFQKGDIAEGYSVSREKKESFPLTVTSAQKNPTAFYLCASSIGRTDSLSYGYTFGSGTRLTVV.

CDR3 loop: CASSQRTGGAANEKLFF. The CDR3 nucleotides read TGCGCCAGCAGCCAGAGAACAGGGGGCGCAGCTAATGAAAAACTGTTTTTT. This chain connects TRBV4-1 to TRBJ1-4, with 9 bases matching TRBD1. The ends lost 3 bases at V and 3 bases at J; junction bases unmatched: 8. CDR3 size: 17 residues. The germline gives CDR1 MGHRA, CDR2 YSYEKL.

This clone was counted once. The chain is built from TRBV2 and TRBJ1-5, with 7 nucleotides matching TRBD1. Unmatched junction bases numbered 18, after V lost 4 bases and J lost 0 bases. The CDR3 runs to 20 residues. Germline V CDR1 and CDR2: SNHLY, FYNNEI. The CDR3 reads CASSVGQVKVFRDSNQPQHF. As DNA, the CDR3 is TGTGCCAGCAGTGTAGGACAGGTAAAAGTATTTCGGGATAGCAATCAGCCCCAGCATTTT.

This clone was observed a few times. The chain has TRBV7-3 and TRBJ2-1; unclear D gene. The CDR3 is 14 residues long. Germline loops: CDR1 SGHTA, CDR2 FQGTGA. The V gene lost 2 bases and the J gene lost 5 bases, with 10 bases spanning the gap. The CDR3 sequence is CASSLYPTNNEQFF. CDR3 DNA sequence: TGTGCCAGCAGCTTATACCCAACTAACAATGAGCAGTTCTTC.

CDR3: CASSPMRGGTNYGYTF. The CDR3 bases are TGTGCCAGCAGCCCGATGAGGGGGGGAACTAACTATGGCTACACCTTC. The rearrangement links TRBV5-4 to TRBJ1-2; TRBD1 might be the D (6 bases). The CDR3 is made up of 16 amino acids. In germline, CDR1 is SGHNT, CDR2 YYREEE (reference sequence). Trimming removed 4 bases at V and 0 bases at J, with 16 bases between.

The chain employs TRBV7-3 and TRBJ1-1; 10 nucleotides agree with TRBD1. This CDR3 is 14 amino acids long. V trimming: 4 bases; J trimming: 7 bases; junction bases outside the gene matches: 6. Per the germline V gene, CDR1 is SGHTA and CDR2 is FQGTGA. The CDR3 bases are TGTGCCAGCAGCTGGGGACAGGGGAAGGGTGAAGCTTTCTTT. The encoded protein is CASSWGQGKGEAFF.

The chain uses TRBV9 and TRBJ2-7; the D is unclear. Germline CDR1 reads SGDLS; CDR2 reads YYNGEE. The CDR3 consists of 13 residues. V shed 4 bases and J shed 0 bases, with 8 bases lying between them. CDR3 region: CASSSQVSYEQYF. The DNA for the CDR3 is TGTGCCAGCAGCTCGCAGGTCTCCTACGAGCAGTACTTC.

The rearrangement joins TRBV11-2 to TRBJ2-5; possible D gene TRBD2, 6 bases. CDR1 SGHAT and CDR2 FQNNGV come from the germline V gene. V was shortened by 0 bases and J by 5 bases, with 10 bases between the two germline ends. The CDR3 runs 14 residues. The CDR3 here is CASSLDVGGETQYF. The DNA of the CDR3 is TGTGCCAGCAGCTTAGATGTGGGGGGTGAGACCCAGTACTTC.

This chain connects TRBV7-2 to TRBJ2-3; 11 bases are a match to TRBD1. V shed 5 bases, J shed 1 base, and the junction held 5 bases outside the gene matches. The CDR3 contains 16 residues. CDR1 SGHTA and CDR2 FQGNSA come from the germline V gene. The CDR3 reads CASSPMGQGGTDTQYF. As DNA, the CDR3 is TGTGCCAGCAGCCCTATGGGACAGGGGGGCACAGATACGCAGTATTTT.

The chain uses TRBV10-3 and TRBJ1-1; the D gene is possibly TRBD1 (5 bases). Germline CDR1 is ENHRY and CDR2 is SYGVKD. The CDR3 consists of 13 residues. Trimming took 4 bases from V and 7 from J, leaving 13 bases between them. CDR3 residues: CAISVLGGYEAFF. The CDR3 DNA reads TGTGCCATCAGTGTTTTGGGGGGATATGAAGCTTTCTTT.

CDR3 DNA: TGTGCCAGCAGGATAGCGGGGGTGAACACCGGGGAGCTGTTTTTT. Residues: CASRIAGVNTGELFF. The chain is built from TRBV6-5 and TRBJ2-2; 9 nucleotides match TRBD2. Trimming removed 6 bases from V and 1 base from J; junction bases left unmatched: 3. Germline V gives CDR1 MNHEY, CDR2 SVGAGI. The CDR3 contains 15 residues.

The chain carries TRBV2 and TRBJ1-1; no firm D call. Germline V lookup: CDR1 SNHLY, CDR2 FYNNEI. V was cut by 5 bases and J by 0 bases, with 10 bases left in between. The CDR3 runs 14 residues. CDR3 sequence (DNA): TGTGCCAGCAGTAGATCGAGGGTGAACACTGAAGCTTTCTTT. Protein: CASSRSRVNTEAFF.

The chain uses TRBV18 and TRBJ2-1; TRBD2 agrees at 11 bases. Trimming cost V 0 bases and J 9 bases; bases outside gene matches: 4. The germline CDR1 and CDR2 sequences are KGHSH and LQKENI. This CDR3 is 15 amino acids long. CDR3 nucleotide sequence: TGTGCCAGCTCACCACCTAGCGGGAGGGCCGCTGAGCAGTTCTTC. It specifies CASSPPSGRAAEQFF.

The gene calls are TRBV2 and TRBJ2-7; 7 bases are a match to TRBD1. V was pared by 4 bases and J by 3 bases, with 6 bases of the junction left unmatched. Germline V gene sequence: CDR1 SNHLY, CDR2 FYNNEI. This CDR3 region has 14 residues. In DNA form, the CDR3 reads TGTGCCAGCAGTGGGGGACAGAGACTCTACGAGCAGTACTTC. This encodes CASSGGQRLYEQYF.